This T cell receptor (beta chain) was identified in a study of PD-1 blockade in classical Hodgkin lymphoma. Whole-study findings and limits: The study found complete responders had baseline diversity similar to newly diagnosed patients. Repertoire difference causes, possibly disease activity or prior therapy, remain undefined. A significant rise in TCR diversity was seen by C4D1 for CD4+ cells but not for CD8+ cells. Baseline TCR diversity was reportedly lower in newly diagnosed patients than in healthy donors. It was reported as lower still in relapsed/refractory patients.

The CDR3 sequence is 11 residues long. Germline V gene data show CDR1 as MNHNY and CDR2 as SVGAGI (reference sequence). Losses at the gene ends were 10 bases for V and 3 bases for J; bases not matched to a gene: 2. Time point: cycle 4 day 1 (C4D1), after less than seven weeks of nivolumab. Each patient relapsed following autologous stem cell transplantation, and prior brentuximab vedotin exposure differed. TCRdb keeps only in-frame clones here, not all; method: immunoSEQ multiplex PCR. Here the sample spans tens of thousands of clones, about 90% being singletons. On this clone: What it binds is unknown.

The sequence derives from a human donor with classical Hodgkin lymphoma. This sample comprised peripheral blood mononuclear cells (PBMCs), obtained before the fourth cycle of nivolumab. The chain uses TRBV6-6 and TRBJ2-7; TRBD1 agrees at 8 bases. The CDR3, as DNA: TGTGCCATCACAGGGGGCTACGAGCAGTACTTC. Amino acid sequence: CAITGGYEQYF.